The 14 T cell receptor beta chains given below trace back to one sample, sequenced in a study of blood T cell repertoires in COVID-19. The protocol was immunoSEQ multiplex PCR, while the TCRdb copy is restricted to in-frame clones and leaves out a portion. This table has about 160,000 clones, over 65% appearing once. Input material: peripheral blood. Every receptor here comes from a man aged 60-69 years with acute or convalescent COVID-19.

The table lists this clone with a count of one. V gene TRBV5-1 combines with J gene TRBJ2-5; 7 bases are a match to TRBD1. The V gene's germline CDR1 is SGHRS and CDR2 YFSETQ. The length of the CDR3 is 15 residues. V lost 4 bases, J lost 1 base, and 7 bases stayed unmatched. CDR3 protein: CASSIPRGSQETQYF. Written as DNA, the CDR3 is TGCGCCAGCAGCATACCCAGGGGGTCCCAAGAGACCCAGTACTTC.

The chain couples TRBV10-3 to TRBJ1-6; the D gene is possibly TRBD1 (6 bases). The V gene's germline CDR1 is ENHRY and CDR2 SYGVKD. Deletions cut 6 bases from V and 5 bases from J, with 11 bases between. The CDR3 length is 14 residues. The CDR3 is CAIRLQGNNSPLHF. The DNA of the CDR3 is TGTGCCATCAGGCTTCAGGGGAATAATTCACCCCTCCACTTT.

In DNA, the CDR3 is TGTGCCTGGAGGGTGGGGGCGAACACTGAAGCTTTCTTT. Protein sequence: CAWRVGANTEAFF. The chain recombines TRBV30 with TRBJ1-1; D perhaps matches TRBD1 (6 bases). Trimming stripped 3 bases from V and 1 base from J, with 9 bases between. The CDR3 covers 13 residues. CDR1 and CDR2 from the germline V gene are GTSNPN and SVGIG (reference sequence).

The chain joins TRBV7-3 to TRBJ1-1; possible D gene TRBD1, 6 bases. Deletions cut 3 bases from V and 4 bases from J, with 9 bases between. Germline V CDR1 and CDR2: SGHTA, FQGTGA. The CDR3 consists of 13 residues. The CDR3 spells CASSFGGATEAFF. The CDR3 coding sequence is TGTGCCAGCAGCTTCGGGGGGGCCACTGAAGCTTTCTTT.

This CDR3 is CASRRTGANMNTEAFF. As DNA, the CDR3 is TGTGCCAGCAGGCGCACAGGGGCTAACATGAACACTGAAGCTTTCTTT. This chain links TRBV2 with TRBJ1-1; 7 bases line up with TRBD1. This CDR3 is built from 16 residues. V trimming: 6 bases; J trimming: 0 bases; junction bases outside the gene matches: 10. CDR1 SNHLY and CDR2 FYNNEI come from the germline V gene. The full variable domain, completed using reference TRBV2 and TRBJ1-1, is EPEVTQTPSHQVTQMGQEVILRCVPISNHLYFYWYRQILGQKVEFLVSFYNNEISEKSEIFDDQFSVERPDGSNFTLKIRSTKLEDSAMYFCASRRTGANMNTEAFFGQGTRLTVV.

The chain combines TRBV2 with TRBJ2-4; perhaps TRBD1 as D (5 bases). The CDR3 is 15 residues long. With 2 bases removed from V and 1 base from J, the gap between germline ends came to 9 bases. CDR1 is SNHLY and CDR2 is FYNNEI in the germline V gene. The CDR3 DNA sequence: TGTGCCAGCAGTGAAATCGCAGGGGCCAAAAACATTCAGTACTTC. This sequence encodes CASSEIAGAKNIQYF. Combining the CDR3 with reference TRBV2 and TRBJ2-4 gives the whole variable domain EPEVTQTPSHQVTQMGQEVILRCVPISNHLYFYWYRQILGQKVEFLVSFYNNEISEKSEIFDDQFSVERPDGSNFTLKIRSTKLEDSAMYFCASSEIAGAKNIQYFGAGTRLSVL.

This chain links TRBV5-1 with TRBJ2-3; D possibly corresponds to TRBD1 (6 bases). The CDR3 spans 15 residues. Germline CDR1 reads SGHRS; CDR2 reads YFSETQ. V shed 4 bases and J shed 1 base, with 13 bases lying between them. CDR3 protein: CASSGDILGTDTQYF. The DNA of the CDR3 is TGCGCCAGCAGCGGGGACATATTGGGCACAGATACGCAGTATTTT.

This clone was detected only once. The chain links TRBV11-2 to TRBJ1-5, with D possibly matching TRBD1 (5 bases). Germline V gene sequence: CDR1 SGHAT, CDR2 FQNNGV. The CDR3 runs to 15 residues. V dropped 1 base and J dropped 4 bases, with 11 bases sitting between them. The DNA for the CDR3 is TGTGCCAGCAGCTTAGGGGGGGGAAATAATCAGCCCCAGCATTTT. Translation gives CASSLGGGNNQPQHF.

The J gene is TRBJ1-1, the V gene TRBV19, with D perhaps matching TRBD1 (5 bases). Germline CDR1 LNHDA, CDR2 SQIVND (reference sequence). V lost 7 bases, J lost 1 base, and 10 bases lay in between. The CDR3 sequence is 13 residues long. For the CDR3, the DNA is TGTGCCAGTAATAAGGGGCAGAACACTGAAGCTTTCTTT. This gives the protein CASNKGQNTEAFF.

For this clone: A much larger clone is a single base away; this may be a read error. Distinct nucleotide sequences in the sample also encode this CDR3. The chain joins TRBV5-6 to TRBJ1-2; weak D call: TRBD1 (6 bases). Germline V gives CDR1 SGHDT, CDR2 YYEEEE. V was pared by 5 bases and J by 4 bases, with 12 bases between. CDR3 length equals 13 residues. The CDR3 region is CASRPTGLYGYTF. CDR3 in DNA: TGTGCCAGCAGACCAACAGGGCTCTATGGCTACACCTTC. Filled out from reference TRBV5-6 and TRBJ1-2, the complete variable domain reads DAGVTQSPTHLIKTRGQQVTLRCSPKSGHDTVSWYQQALGQGPQFIFQYYEEEERQRGNFPDRFSGHQFPNYSSELNVNALLLGDSALYLCASRPTGLYGYTFGSGTRLTVV.

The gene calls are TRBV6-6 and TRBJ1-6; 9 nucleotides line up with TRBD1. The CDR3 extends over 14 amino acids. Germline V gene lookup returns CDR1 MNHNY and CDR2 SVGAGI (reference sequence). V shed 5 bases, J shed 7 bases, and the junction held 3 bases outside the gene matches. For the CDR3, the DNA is TGTGCCAGCAGTGTTGGACAGGGGAATTCACCCCTCCACTTT. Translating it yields CASSVGQGNSPLHF.

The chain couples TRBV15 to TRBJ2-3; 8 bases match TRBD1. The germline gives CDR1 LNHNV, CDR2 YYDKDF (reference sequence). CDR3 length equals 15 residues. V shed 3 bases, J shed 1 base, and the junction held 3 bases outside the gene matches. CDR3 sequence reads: CATSSDRGRTDTQYF. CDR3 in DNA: TGTGCCACCAGCAGCGACAGGGGTCGCACAGATACGCAGTATTTT.

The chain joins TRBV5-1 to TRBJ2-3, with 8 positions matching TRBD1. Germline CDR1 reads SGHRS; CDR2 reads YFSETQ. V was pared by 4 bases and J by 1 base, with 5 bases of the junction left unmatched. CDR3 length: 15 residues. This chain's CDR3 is CASSPGGRGTDTQYF. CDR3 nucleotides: TGCGCCAGCAGCCCAGGGGGCAGGGGCACAGATACGCAGTATTTT.

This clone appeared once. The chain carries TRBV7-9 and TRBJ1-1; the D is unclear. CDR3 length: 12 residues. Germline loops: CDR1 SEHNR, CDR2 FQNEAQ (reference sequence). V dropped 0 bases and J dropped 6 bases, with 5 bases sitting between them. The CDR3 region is CASSLAAAEAFF. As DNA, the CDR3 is TGTGCCAGCAGCTTAGCGGCAGCTGAAGCTTTCTTT.